Listed here is a single T cell receptor (beta chain). The CDR3 regions of TCR beta were amplified from RNA transcripts. Primed by the HTBI set, a first-round RT-PCR was run on the TCR CDR3. TCRdb passed the multiplex PCR reads through MiXCR, listing each CDR3 protein once. The sample shows hundreds of thousands of distinct CDR3 sequences, roughly 22% of them seen only once. CDR1 is ENHRY, CDR2 SYGVKD, per germline. The CDR3 sequence is 15 residues long. With 6 bases clipped from V and 3 bases from J, the junction kept 5 bases outside the gene matches. This sample stems from a study of T cells in Graves' hyperthyroidism and ophthalmopathy.

Sequencing used blood. The TCR was taken from a man younger than 40 with Graves' ophthalmopathy. V gene TRBV10-3 combines with J gene TRBJ2-3, with 11 bases matching TRBD1. The CDR3 reads CAISRDRGETDTQYF. CDR3 sequence (DNA): TGTGCCATCAGCCGGGACAGGGGGGAGACAGATACGCAGTATTTT.